This entry lists 10 T cell receptor beta chains sequenced from one sample in a study of radiation and T cells in renal cell carcinoma. Specified time point: blood 4 weeks post-SBRT, at nephrectomy. Treatment defined: 15 Gy SBRT to primary tumor, nephrectomy 4 weeks later. Assay used: immunoSEQ multiplex PCR; TCRdb lists only in-frame clones, some missing. The repertoire holds about 86,000 clones, with around four fifths as singletons. The sequencing here drew on blood, taken from a patient whose treatment included radiotherapy and nephrectomy. Source of these receptors: a man aged 50 to 60 with renal cell carcinoma.

The chain joins TRBV6-5 to TRBJ2-1; tentative D call: TRBD1 (5 bases). V gave up 6 bases and J gave up 10 bases, with 16 bases separating them. CDR1 MNHEY and CDR2 SVGAGI come from the germline V gene. The CDR3 loop spans 13 amino acids. The CDR3 nucleotides are TGTGCCAGCAGGACAGAAGGGGTGATCGAGCAGTTCTTC. Its translation: CASRTEGVIEQFF.

The J gene is TRBJ2-7, the V gene TRBV27, with 8 positions matching TRBD1. Germline-derived CDR1 and CDR2 are MNHEY and SMNVEV (reference sequence). After removal of 1 base from V and 2 bases from J, the junction contained 4 bases not matched to a gene. The CDR3 is 15 residues long. The CDR3: CASSLYGTGPYEQYF. The CDR3 DNA reads as TGTGCCAGCAGTTTATACGGGACAGGTCCCTACGAGCAGTACTTC.

This clone was recorded a few times. Here the CDR3 reads CASSIGANEQFF. CDR3 nucleotide sequence: TGTGCCAGCAGTATAGGGGCCAATGAGCAGTTCTTC. The rearrangement joins TRBV27 to TRBJ2-1, with a weak D call TRBD1 (5 bases). Germline V lookup: CDR1 MNHEY, CDR2 SMNVEV (reference sequence). The CDR3 is 12 residues long. The V end lost 5 bases, the J end lost 6 bases, and 8 bases lay between the germline ends.

The rearrangement links TRBV27 to TRBJ2-2, with 9 bases fitting TRBD1. The CDR3 runs to 17 residues. V was clipped by 1 base and J by 6 bases; unmatched bases: 9. Germline CDR1 reads MNHEY; CDR2 reads SMNVEV (reference sequence). CDR3 region: CASSLLTGTGLSGELFF. The DNA of the CDR3 is TGTGCCAGCAGTTTATTAACCGGGACAGGGTTATCCGGGGAGCTGTTTTTT.

This chain links TRBV7-8 with TRBJ2-1; D not resolved. Germline V gene data show CDR1 as SGHVS and CDR2 as FQNEAQ. V lost 5 bases to trimming and J lost 7 bases, with 15 bases between them. The CDR3 length is 14 residues. CDR3 in DNA: TGTGCCAGCAGCCCCAGAGAGAGGAGAAATGAGCAGTTCTTC. Translated, it gives CASSPRERRNEQFF.

The CDR3 DNA reads as TGTGCCAGCAGTTACCAGGGCCTTTTGGGGCTAGAAGCTTTCTTT. It translates to CASSYQGLLGLEAFF. The chain links TRBV6-5 to TRBJ1-1; weak D call: TRBD1 (5 bases). V lost 2 bases and J 8 bases, leaving 18 bases between the germline ends. CDR3 length equals 15 residues. In germline, CDR1 is MNHEY, CDR2 SVGAGI.

V is TRBV2 and J is TRBJ1-3, with TRBD1 as a possible D gene (5 bases). V dropped 4 bases and J dropped 2 bases, with 12 bases sitting between them. The V gene's germline CDR1 is SNHLY and CDR2 FYNNEI. The CDR3 runs to 15 residues. CDR3 nucleotide sequence: TGTGCCAGCAGTGGTGGAGGGGCCACTGGAAACACCATATATTTT. Its translation: CASSGGGATGNTIYF.

The chain has TRBV7-3 and TRBJ1-1; a weak D match, TRBD1 (5 bases). Trimming removed 5 bases from V and 4 bases from J, with 14 bases in between. The CDR3 length is 14 residues. Germline values: CDR1 SGHTA, CDR2 FQGTGA. The DNA of the CDR3 is TGTGCCAGCAGCCAAAGGGGTCAGTTCACTGAAGCTTTCTTT. Translated, it gives CASSQRGQFTEAFF.

The chain carries TRBV6-6 and TRBJ1-5; tentative D call: TRBD1 (5 bases). Germline V gene sequence: CDR1 MNHNY, CDR2 SVGAGI (reference sequence). The CDR3 is made up of 12 amino acids. The V and J ends lost 6 bases and 5 bases respectively, with 8 bases between them. CDR3 sequence: CASRRGDQPQHF. The CDR3 coding sequence is TGTGCCAGCAGGAGGGGTGATCAGCCCCAGCATTTT.

The DNA of the CDR3 is TGTGCCAGCTCAAGTACAGGGGACACCGACTATGGCTACACCTTC. Its translation is CASSSTGDTDYGYTF. The V gene is TRBV18, the J gene TRBJ1-2; 7 positions agree with TRBD1. CDR1 is KGHSH, CDR2 LQKENI, per germline. V was pared by 5 bases and J by 3 bases, with 9 bases of the junction left unmatched. This CDR3 is 15 amino acids long.